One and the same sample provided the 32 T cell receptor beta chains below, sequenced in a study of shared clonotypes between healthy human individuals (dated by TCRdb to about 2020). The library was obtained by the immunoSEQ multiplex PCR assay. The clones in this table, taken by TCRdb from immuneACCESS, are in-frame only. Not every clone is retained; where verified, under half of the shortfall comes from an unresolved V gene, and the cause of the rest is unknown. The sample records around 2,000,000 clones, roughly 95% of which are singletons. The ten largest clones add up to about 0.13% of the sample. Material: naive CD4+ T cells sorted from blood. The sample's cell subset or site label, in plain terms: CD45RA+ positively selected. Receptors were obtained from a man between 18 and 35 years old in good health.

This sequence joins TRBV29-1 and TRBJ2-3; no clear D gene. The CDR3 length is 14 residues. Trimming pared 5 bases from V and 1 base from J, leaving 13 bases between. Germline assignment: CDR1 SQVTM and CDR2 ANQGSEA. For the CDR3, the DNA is TGCAGCGTTTTGGGGTCTCTTGGCACAGATACGCAGTATTTT. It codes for CSVLGSLGTDTQYF.

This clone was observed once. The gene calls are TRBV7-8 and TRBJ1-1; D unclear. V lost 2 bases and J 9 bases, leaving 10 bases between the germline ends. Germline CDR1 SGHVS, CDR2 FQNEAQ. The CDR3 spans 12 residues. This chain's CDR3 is CASSLKGSQAFF. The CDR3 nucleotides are TGTGCCAGCAGCTTAAAAGGGAGTCAAGCTTTCTTT.

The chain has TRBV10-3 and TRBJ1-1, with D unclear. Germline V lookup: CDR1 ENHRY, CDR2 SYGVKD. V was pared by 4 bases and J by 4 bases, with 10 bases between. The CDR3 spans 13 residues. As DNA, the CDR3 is TGTGCCATCAGTGGTGGAGAGGCCACTGAAGCTTTCTTT. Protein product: CAISGGEATEAFF.

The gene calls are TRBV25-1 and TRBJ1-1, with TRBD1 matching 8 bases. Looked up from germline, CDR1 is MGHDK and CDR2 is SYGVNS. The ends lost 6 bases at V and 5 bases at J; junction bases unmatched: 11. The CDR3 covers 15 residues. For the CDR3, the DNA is TGTGCCAGCAGAGGACAGGGATCGAGTATAACTGAAGCTTTCTTT. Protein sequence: CASRGQGSSITEAFF.

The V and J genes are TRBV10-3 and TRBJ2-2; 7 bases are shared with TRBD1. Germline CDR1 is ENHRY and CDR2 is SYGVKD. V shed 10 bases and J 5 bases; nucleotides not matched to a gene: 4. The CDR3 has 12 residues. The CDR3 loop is CATSGQTGELFF. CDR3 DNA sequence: TGTGCCACCTCGGGACAGACCGGGGAGCTGTTTTTT.

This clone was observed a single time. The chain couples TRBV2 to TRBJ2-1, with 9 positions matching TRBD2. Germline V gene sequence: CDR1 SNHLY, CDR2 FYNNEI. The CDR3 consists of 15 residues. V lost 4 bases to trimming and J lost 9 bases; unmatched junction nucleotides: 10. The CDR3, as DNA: TGTGCCAGCAGTGGGGGGCTAGCGGGGAACGGTGAGCAGTTCTTC. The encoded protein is CASSGGLAGNGEQFF. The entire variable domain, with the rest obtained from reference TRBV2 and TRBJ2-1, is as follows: EPEVTQTPSHQVTQMGQEVILRCVPISNHLYFYWYRQILGQKVEFLVSFYNNEISEKSEIFDDQFSVERPDGSNFTLKIRSTKLEDSAMYFCASSGGLAGNGEQFFGPGTRLTVL.

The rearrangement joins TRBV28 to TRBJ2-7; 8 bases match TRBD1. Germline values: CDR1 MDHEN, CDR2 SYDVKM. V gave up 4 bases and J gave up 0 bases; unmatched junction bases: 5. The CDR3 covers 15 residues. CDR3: CASSSTGGHSYEQYF. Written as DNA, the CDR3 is TGTGCCAGCAGTTCCACAGGGGGGCACTCCTACGAGCAGTACTTC.

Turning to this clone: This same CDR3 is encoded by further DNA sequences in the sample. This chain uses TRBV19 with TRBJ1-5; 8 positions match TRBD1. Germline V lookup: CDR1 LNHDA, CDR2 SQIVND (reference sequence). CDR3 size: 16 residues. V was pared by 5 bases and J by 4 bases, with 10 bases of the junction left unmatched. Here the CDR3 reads CASSDPGQGSNQPQHF. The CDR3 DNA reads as TGTGCCAGTAGTGACCCAGGACAGGGCTCGAATCAGCCCCAGCATTTT.

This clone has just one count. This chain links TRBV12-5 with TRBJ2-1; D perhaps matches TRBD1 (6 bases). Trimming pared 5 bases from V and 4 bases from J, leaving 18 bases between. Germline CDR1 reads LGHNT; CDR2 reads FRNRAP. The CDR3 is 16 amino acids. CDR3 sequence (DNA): TGTGCTAGTGGTCTTTCCCAGAACAGGGCTTACAATGAGCAGTTCTTC. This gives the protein CASGLSQNRAYNEQFF. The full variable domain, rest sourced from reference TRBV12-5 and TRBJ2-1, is DARVTQTPRHKVTEMGQEVTMRCQPILGHNTVFWYRQTMMQGLELLAYFRNRAPLDDSGMPKDRFSAEMPDATLATLKIQPSEPRDSAVYFCASGLSQNRAYNEQFFGPGTRLTVL.

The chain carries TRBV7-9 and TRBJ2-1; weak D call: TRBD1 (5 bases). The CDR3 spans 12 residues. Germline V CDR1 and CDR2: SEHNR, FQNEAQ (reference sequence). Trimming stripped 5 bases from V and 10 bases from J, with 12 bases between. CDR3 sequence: CASSRRQSEQFF. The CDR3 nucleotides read TGTGCCAGCAGCCGTAGACAGTCAGAGCAGTTCTTC.

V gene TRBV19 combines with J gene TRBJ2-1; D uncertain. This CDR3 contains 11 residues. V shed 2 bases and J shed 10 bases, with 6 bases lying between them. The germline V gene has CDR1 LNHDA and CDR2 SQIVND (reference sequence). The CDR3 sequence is CASSIYQEQFF. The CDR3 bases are TGTGCCAGTAGTATATACCAGGAGCAGTTCTTC. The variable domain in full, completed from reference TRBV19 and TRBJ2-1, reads DGGITQSPKYLFRKEGQNVTLSCEQNLNHDAMYWYRQDPGQGLRLIYYSQIVNDFQKGDIAEGYSVSREKKESFPLTVTSAQKNPTAFYLCASSIYQEQFFGPGTRLTVL.

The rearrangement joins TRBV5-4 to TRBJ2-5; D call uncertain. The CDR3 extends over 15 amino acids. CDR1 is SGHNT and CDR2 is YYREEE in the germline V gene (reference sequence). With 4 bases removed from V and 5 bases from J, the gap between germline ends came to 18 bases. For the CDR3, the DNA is TGTGCCAGCAGCGGAAGTCGTGGGTTTGGGGAGACCCAGTACTTC. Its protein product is CASSGSRGFGETQYF.

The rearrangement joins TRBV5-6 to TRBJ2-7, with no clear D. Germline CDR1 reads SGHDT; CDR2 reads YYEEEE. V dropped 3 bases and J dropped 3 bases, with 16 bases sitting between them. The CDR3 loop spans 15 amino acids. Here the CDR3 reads CASSSFWYSNYEQYF. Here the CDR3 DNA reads TGTGCCAGCAGCTCATTCTGGTATAGCAACTACGAGCAGTACTTC.

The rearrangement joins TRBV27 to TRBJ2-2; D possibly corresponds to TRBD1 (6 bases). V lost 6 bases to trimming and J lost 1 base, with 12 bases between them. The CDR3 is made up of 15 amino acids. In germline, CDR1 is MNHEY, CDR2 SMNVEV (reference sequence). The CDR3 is CASSGTGWNTGELFF. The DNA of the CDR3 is TGTGCCAGCAGCGGTACAGGGTGGAACACCGGGGAGCTGTTTTTT.

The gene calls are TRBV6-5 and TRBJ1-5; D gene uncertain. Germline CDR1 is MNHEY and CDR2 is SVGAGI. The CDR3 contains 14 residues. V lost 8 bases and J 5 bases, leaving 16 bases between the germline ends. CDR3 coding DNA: TGTGCCAGCCGCCCGGGGTATGGGGATCAGCCCCAGCATTTT. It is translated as CASRPGYGDQPQHF.

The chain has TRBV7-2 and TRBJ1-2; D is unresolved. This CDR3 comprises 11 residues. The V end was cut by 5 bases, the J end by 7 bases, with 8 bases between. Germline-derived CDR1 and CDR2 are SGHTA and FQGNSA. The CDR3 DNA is TGTGCCAGCAGCCCAGAGACTGGCTACACCTTC. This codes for CASSPETGYTF.

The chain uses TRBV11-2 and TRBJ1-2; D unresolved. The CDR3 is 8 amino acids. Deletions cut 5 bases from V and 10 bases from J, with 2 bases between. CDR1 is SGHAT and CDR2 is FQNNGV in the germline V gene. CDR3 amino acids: CASSLYTF. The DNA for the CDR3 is TGTGCCAGCAGCCTCTACACCTTC.

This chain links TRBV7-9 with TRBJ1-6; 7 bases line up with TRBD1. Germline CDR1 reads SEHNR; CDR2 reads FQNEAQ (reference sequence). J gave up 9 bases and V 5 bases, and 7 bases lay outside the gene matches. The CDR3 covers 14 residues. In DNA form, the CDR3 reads TGTGCCAGCAGCGTACAGGGGCAGGTTTCACCCCTCCACTTT. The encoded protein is CASSVQGQVSPLHF. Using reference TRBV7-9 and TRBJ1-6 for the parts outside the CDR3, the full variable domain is DTGVSQNPRHKITKRGQNVTFRCDPISEHNRLYWYRQTLGQGPEFLTYFQNEAQLEKSRLLSDRFSAERPKGSFSTLEIQRTEQGDSAMYLCASSVQGQVSPLHFGNGTRLTVT.

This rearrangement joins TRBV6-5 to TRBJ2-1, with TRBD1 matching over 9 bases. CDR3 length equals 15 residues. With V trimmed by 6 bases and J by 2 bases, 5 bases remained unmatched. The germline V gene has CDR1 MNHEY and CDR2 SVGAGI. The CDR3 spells CASSRRDRAYNEQFF. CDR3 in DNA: TGTGCCAGCAGCCGCCGGGACAGGGCCTACAATGAGCAGTTCTTC.

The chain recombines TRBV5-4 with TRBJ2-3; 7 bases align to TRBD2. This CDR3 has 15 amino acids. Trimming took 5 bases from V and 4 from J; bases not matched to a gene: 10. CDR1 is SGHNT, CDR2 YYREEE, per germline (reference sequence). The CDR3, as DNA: TGTGCCAGCAGTACCGGGACTACATCTCCAGATACGCAGTATTTT. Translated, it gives CASSTGTTSPDTQYF.

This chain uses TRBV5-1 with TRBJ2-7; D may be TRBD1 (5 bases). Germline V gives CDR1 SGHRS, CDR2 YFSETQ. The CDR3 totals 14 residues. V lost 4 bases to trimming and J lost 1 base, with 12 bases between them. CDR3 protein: CASSPLTDSYEQYF. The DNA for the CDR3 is TGCGCCAGCAGCCCCCTGACAGATTCCTACGAGCAGTACTTC.

The CDR3: CASIQGSGNTIYF. CDR3 nucleotides: TGTGCCAGCATCCAGGGCTCTGGAAACACCATATATTTT. The rearrangement joins TRBV7-9 to TRBJ1-3; D is possibly TRBD1 (5 bases). Trimming stripped 7 bases from V and 0 bases from J, with 7 bases between. Germline CDR1 is SEHNR and CDR2 is FQNEAQ (reference sequence). CDR3 length: 13 residues.

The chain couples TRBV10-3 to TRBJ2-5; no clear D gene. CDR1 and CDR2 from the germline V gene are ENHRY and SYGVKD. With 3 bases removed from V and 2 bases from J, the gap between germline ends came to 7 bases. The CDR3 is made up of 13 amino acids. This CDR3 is CAISDSPQETQYF. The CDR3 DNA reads TGTGCCATCAGTGATTCGCCGCAAGAGACCCAGTACTTC.

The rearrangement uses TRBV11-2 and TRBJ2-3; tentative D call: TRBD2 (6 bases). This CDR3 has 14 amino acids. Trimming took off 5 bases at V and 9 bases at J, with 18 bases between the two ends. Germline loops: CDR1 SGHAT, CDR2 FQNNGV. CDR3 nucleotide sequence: TGTGCCAGCAGCCCAGGCCACCTCGGGGGAACGCAGTATTTT. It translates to CASSPGHLGGTQYF.

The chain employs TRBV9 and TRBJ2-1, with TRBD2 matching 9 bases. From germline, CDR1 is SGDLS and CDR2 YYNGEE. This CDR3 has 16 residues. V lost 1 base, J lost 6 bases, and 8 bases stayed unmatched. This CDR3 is CASSVLGAGGSNEQFF. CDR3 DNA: TGTGCCAGCAGCGTACTCGGAGCGGGAGGTTCCAATGAGCAGTTCTTC.

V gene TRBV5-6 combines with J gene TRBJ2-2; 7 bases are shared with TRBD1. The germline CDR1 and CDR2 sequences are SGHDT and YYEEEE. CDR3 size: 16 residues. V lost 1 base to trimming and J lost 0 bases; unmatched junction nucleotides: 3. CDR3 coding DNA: TGTGCCAGCAGCTTGAGGGGGACAGCGAACACCGGGGAGCTGTTTTTT. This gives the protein CASSLRGTANTGELFF.

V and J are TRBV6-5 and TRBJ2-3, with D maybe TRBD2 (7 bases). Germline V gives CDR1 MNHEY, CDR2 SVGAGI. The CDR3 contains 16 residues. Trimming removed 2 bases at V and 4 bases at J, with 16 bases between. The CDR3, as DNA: TGTGCCAGCAGTTACGGGTGGGGGGGCCTCGCAGATACGCAGTATTTT. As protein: CASSYGWGGLADTQYF.

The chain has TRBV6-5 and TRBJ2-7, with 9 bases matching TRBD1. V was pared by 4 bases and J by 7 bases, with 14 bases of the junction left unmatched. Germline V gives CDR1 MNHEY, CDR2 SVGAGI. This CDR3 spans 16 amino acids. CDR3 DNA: TGTGCCAGCAGTTCTCCCAGGAACAGGGGGCACGGGGAGCAGTACTTC. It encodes CASSSPRNRGHGEQYF.

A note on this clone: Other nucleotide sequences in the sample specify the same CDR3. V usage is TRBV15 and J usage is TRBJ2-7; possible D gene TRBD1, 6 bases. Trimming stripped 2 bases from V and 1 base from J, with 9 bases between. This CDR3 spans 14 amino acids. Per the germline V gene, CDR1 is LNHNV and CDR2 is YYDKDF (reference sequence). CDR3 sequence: CATSRQQGSYEQYF. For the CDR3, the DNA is TGTGCCACCAGCAGACAACAGGGTTCCTACGAGCAGTACTTC. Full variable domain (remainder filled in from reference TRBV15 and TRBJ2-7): DAMVIQNPRYQVTQFGKPVTLSCSQTLNHNVMYWYQQKSSQAPKLLFHYYDKDFNNEADTPDNFQSRRPNTSFCFLDIRSPGLGDTAMYLCATSRQQGSYEQYFGPGTRLTVT.

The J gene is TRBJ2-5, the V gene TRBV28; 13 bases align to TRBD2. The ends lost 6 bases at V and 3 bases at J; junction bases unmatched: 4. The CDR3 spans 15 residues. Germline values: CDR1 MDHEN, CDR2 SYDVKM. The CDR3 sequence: CASSSTSGREETQYF. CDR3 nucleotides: TGTGCCAGCAGCTCAACTAGCGGGAGGGAAGAGACCCAGTACTTC.

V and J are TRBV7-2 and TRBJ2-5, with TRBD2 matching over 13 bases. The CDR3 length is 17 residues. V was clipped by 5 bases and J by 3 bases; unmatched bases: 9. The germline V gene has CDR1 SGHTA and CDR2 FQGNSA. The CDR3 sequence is CASSLGLAGSNKETQYF. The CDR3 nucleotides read TGTGCCAGCAGCCTGGGACTAGCGGGGTCGAATAAAGAGACCCAGTACTTC.

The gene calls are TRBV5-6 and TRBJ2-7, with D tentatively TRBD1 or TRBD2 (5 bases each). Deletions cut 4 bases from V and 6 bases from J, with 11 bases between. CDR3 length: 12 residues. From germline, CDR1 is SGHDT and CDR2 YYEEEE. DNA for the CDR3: TGTGCCAGCAGCCCGGGACCCCTCGAGCAGTACTTC. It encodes CASSPGPLEQYF.